The clone carrying this TCR beta chain is a singleton in its sample. These data belong to a study of TIL therapy for anti-PD-1-resistant metastatic lung cancer. Study as a whole: A few tumors were EGFR-mutant and two were ALK-rearranged.

The immunoSEQ assay was v3. Libraries were sequenced to 2 million to 2.5 million read pairs (survey) or roughly 5-6.5 million (deep). Clones were read by immunoSEQ multiplex PCR, and TCRdb kept only the in-frame ones, dropping some. The data show more than 55,000 clones, under 75% seen once. Time point here: pre-treatment sample, taken before nivolumab and TIL therapy. CDR3 length: 15 amino acids. V lost 1 base, J lost 2 bases, and 13 bases lay in between. Germline V gene sequence: CDR1 SGHNT, CDR2 YYREEE (reference sequence). This clonotype was obtained from a person aged 25 to 80 with non-small cell lung cancer. The specimen comprised blood, sampled at baseline. The chain combines TRBV5-4 with TRBJ2-7; D is possibly TRBD2 (5 bases). CDR3 sequence (DNA): TGTGCCAGCAGCTTGTACGGAGGCCCCACCTACGAGCAGTACTTC. Translated: CASSLYGGPTYEQYF. Full variable domain (remainder filled in from reference TRBV5-4 and TRBJ2-7): ETGVTQSPTHLIKTRGQQVTLRCSSQSGHNTVSWYQQALGQGPQFIFQYYREEENGRGNFPPRFSGLQFPNYSSELNVNALELDDSALYLCASSLYGGPTYEQYFGPGTRLTVT.